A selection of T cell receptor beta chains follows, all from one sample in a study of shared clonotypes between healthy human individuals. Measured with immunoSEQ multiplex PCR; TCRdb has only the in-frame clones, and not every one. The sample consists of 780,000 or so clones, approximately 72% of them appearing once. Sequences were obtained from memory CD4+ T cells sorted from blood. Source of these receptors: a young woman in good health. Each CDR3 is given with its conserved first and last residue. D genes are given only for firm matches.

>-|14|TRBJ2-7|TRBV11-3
CASSLTVIGGEQYF
TGTGCCAGCAGCTTAACGGTGATTGGCGGCGAGCAGTACTTC
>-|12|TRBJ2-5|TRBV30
CAWDSGAETQYF
TGTGCCTGGGACAGCGGCGCGGAGACCCAGTACTTC
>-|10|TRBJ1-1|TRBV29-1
CSALNTEAFF
TGCAGCGCCCTAAACACTGAAGCTTTCTTT
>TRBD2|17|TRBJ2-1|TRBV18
CASSHGQVGLADHEQFF
TGTGCCAGCTCACATGGACAGGTAGGACTAGCGGATCATGAGCAGTTCTTC
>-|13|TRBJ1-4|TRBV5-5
CASSLGVHEKLFF
TGTGCCAGCAGCTTGGGAGTTCATGAAAAACTGTTTTTT
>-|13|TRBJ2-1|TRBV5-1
CASSSVGDRGQFF
TGCGCCAGCAGCTCCGTCGGGGATAGGGGGCAGTTCTTC
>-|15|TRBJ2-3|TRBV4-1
CASSQDLYSKDTQYF
TGCGCCAGCAGCCAAGATCTTTACAGCAAAGATACGCAGTATTTT
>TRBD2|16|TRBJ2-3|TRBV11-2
CASSLGERESTDTQYF
TGTGCCAGCAGCTTAGGAGAGCGGGAGAGCACAGATACGCAGTATTTT
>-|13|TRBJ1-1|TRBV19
CASSRLFYTEAFF
TGTGCCAGTAGTAGGTTGTTCTACACTGAAGCTTTCTTT
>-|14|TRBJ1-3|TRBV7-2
CASSSKGTIGTIYF
TGTGCCAGCAGCTCGAAGGGAACGATCGGCACCATATATTTT
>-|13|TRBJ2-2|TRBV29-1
CSVSGLGTGELFF
TGCAGCGTCTCGGGACTTGGCACCGGGGAGCTGTTTTTT